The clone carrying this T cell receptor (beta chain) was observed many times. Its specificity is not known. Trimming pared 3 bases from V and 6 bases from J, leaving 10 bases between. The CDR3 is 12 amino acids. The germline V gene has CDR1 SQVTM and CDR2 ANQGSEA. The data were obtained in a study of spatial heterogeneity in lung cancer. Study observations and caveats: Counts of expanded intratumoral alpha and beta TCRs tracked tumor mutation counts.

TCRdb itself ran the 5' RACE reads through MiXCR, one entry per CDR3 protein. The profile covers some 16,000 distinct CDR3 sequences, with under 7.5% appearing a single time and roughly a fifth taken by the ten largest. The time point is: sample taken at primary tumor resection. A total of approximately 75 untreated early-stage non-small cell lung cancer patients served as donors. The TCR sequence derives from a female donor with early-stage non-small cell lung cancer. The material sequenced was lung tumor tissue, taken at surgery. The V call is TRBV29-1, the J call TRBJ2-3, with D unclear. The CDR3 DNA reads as TGCAGCGTTGATAATTCCGGGGATACGCAGTATTTT. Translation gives CSVDNSGDTQYF.